These 2 T cell receptor beta chains were all obtained from the same sample, sequenced in a study of human CD8 memory T cell subsets. UMI-labeled 5' RACE was the method by which TCR beta libraries were made. TCRdb reprocessed the 5' RACE reads and reports one entry per CDR3 protein, with no DNA. In total, the table holds around 10,000 distinct CDR3 sequences. Sample: CD8+ stem-like memory T cells (TSCM and TCM) sorted from PBMCs. Documented subset: stem-like memory CD8 T cells (TSTEM), CCR7+ PD-1- TIGIT-. The receptor source for this set is a human donor in good health.

This clonotype is labeled medium-sized (0.01 to 0.1%) based on frequency. V usage is TRBV6-2 or TRBV6-3 and J usage is TRBJ2-1; TCRdb calls TRBD1, which cannot be checked without DNA. CDR1 is MNHEY, CDR2 SVGEGT, per germline. The CDR3 is 13 residues long. The CDR3: CASSTPEDNEQFF.

The gene calls are TRBV29-1 and TRBJ2-1; there is no DNA to check the TCRdb D call of TRBD1. The CDR3 spans 11 residues. CDR1 and CDR2 from the germline V gene are SQVTM and ANQGSEA. The CDR3 protein is CSTDTYNEQFF.